This T cell receptor (beta chain) originates from a study of blood T cells in healthy people across ages. V was shortened by 5 bases and J by 8 bases, with 12 bases between the two germline ends. This CDR3 is 12 amino acids long. Findings of the study overall: A roughly linear age-dependent decrease characterized TCR beta diversity per million T cells.

Isolation per sample recovered at least 7 million PBMCs. Primers used in a second PCR of about 7 to 11 cycles were a sample-barcoded 5' primer and a J-beta primer mix. TCRdb re-analysed the 5' RACE reads in MiXCR, keeping a single row per CDR3 protein. The sample has 1.5 million to 2 million distinct CDR3 sequences; roughly 28% are singletons. This clonotype turned up a few times. The antigen is undetermined. This TCR was sampled from a woman aged 25 to 39 in good health. The chain uses TRBV12-3 or TRBV12-4 and TRBJ1-1; no definite D call. Material: blood. CDR3 in amino acids: CASSLPRLEAFF. The CDR3 DNA reads TGTGCCAGCAGTCTCCCGCGGTTGGAAGCTTTCTTT.